This TCR beta chain emerged from a study of blood T cells in healthy people across ages. The second PCR ran about 7 to 12 cycles with a sample-barcoded 5' primer and J-beta primers. Template switching added a 12-random-nucleotide identifier to every cDNA molecule. TCRdb re-analysed the 5' RACE reads in MiXCR, keeping a single row per CDR3 protein. Of approximately 290,000 distinct CDR3 sequences in the sample, 25% to 30% were seen once. Germline V gene data show CDR1 as MNHNS and CDR2 as SASEGT. The CDR3 spans 13 residues. J lost 6 bases, V lost 8 bases, and 1 base had no gene match. The receptor's source is a woman in her seventies in good health. The chain joins TRBV6-1 to TRBJ2-3, with 14 nucleotides matching TRBD2. The sequenced sample was blood. The DNA for the CDR3 is TGTGCCAGCGGGACTAGCGGGAGCGATACGCAGTATTTT. Amino acids: CASGTSGSDTQYF.